This T cell receptor beta chain emerged from a study of graft-versus-host responses after intestinal transplantation. Study at large: Multivisceral, liver-intestinal, or isolated intestinal transplants were received by the recipients.

Method: immunoSEQ multiplex PCR; TCRdb's copy keeps in-frame clones and lacks some. The sample includes about 97,000 clones, around 90% of them seen just once. The sample consisted of PBMCs, taken approximately 420 days after intestinal transplant. The TCR sequence derives from a human patient who received an intestinal transplant, so some T cells may come from the graft donor.

This CDR3 reads CASSLFFWPEDEQYF. In DNA, the CDR3 is TGCGCCAGCAGCTTGTTCTTTTGGCCAGAGGACGAGCAGTACTTC. The chain recombines TRBV5-1 with TRBJ2-7; D uncertain. This CDR3 is built from 15 residues. Germline V gene data show CDR1 as SGHRS and CDR2 as YFSETQ. The ends were cut back, 1 base at V and 5 bases at J, with 16 bases in the middle.